Listed here is a single TCR beta chain. Antigen: not known. With CCR7-negative CD45RA+ TemRA cells, CD45RO+ cells were combined in CD8 memory. For sorted subsets, approximately 180 ng DNA per replicate equaled about 31,000 T cell genomes. The repertoire was sequenced with immunoSEQ multiplex PCR; TCRdb's copy has only in-frame clones and lacks some. The sample records about 690,000 clones, around 90% being singletons. The CDR3 spans 14 residues. J was trimmed by 5 bases and V by 5 bases; bases with no gene match: 8. Germline CDR1 SEHNR, CDR2 FQNEAQ (reference sequence). This record comes from a study of shared clonotypes between healthy human individuals. In the study overall: Each donor's CD8 memory used one plate, CD8 naive two, each CD4 subset three.

Broader study findings: In general, naive subsets displayed greater estimated richness than memory subsets did.

The sequence was collected from a man younger than 30 in good health. Some clones in this sample may be carry-over from other donors' samples. Material for sequencing was memory CD8+ T cells from PBMCs. Subset indicated: CD45RO+ cells pooled with CCR7-negative TemRA cells. The chain has TRBV7-9 and TRBJ2-7, with 8 bases fitting TRBD2. The CDR3 DNA follows: TGTGCCAGCAGCCGGGGGGGAGGAGTTCACGAGCAGTACTTC. It is translated as CASSRGGGVHEQYF.